This is a list of T cell receptor beta chains from one sample in a study of blood T cell repertoires in COVID-19. Measured with immunoSEQ multiplex PCR; TCRdb has only the in-frame clones, and not every one. The sample contains some 350,000 clones, 90% of which appear only once. Sequenced input: peripheral blood. The receptors shown here come from a man aged 18 to 30 with active or convalescent COVID-19. The CDR3 runs from the conserved cysteine through the conserved F or W. Fields, in order: clone size, D gene, J gene, V gene, CDR3 DNA, CDR3 protein. D genes are given only for firm matches. Clone size appears in some rows only: once, few, many, or a class for an expanded clone.

>few|TRBD2|TRBJ2-7|TRBV7-9
TGTGCCAGCAGCTTCCCGGGACTAGCGGGGGGGCTAGACGAGCAGTACTTC
CASSFPGLAGGLDEQYF
>-|-|TRBJ2-2|TRBV5-5
TGTGCCAGCAGCAGGGAGGCCGCCGGGGAGCTGTTTTTT
CASSREAAGELFF
>-|-|TRBJ1-5|TRBV2
TGTGCCAGCAGTGCCCAGGGCGATCAGCCCCAGCATTTT
CASSAQGDQPQHF
>-|TRBD1|TRBJ2-4|TRBV7-9
TGTGCCAGCAGCTTAGTTGGGACAGGGGGCCGGGGTACCAAAAACATTCAGTACTTC
CASSLVGTGGRGTKNIQYF
>-|-|TRBJ1-5|TRBV10-3
TGTGCCATCAGTGAGTCGGAAGGGGGTAGCAATCAGCCCCAGCATTTT
CAISESEGGSNQPQHF
>once|-|TRBJ1-6|TRBV3-1/TRBV3-2
TGTGCCAGCCCTAAGCCAGGGTTCCATAATTCACCCCTCCACTTT
CASPKPGFHNSPLHF
>-|-|TRBJ2-6|TRBV4-2
TGTGCCAGCAGCCAAGATACTTGGGGGGCCAACGTCCTGACTTTC
CASSQDTWGANVLTF
>-|-|TRBJ2-5|TRBV7-2
TGTGCCAGCAGCCCGGGGGACTTCGGGACCCAGTACTTC
CASSPGDFGTQYF
>-|-|TRBJ2-5|TRBV9
TGTGCCAGCAGCGTAGAGGGTAACCGGGGGACCCAGTACTTC
CASSVEGNRGTQYF
>-|-|TRBJ1-1|TRBV23-1
TGCGCCAGCACCCATGACGGCCTAACGGCGGGAGCTTTCTTT
CASTHDGLTAGAFF
>-|-|TRBJ1-2|TRBV19
TGTGCCAGTAGTATAGTCCGGCAGGGAAATGACTATGGCTACACCTTC
CASSIVRQGNDYGYTF
>-|-|TRBJ2-1|TRBV9
TGTGCCAGCAGCGTAGGTCCGCTAGCGATCGACTACAATGAGCAGTTCTTC
CASSVGPLAIDYNEQFF
>-|-|TRBJ1-2|TRBV28
TGTGCCAGCAGTTTATTTCACCCCGGACAGACCTATGGCTACACCTTC
CASSLFHPGQTYGYTF